These 21 T cell receptor beta chains originate from one sample sequenced in a study of chemoradiotherapy in HPV16-positive cancers. Clones were sequenced by immunoSEQ multiplex PCR, and TCRdb holds only the in-frame ones, with some missing. Among several thousand clones listed, about 70% were seen once. This specimen was tumor tissue, taken from a patient who underwent chemoradiotherapy. The receptors here all came from a human donor with HPV-associated anogenital cancer.

The rearrangement uses TRBV6-1 and TRBJ2-3, with 13 positions matching TRBD2. This CDR3 region has 16 residues. Germline assignment: CDR1 MNHNS and CDR2 SASEGT. Unmatched junction bases numbered 2, after V lost 4 bases and J lost 1 base. The chain's CDR3 is CASSVLAGGGTDTQYF. As DNA, the CDR3 is TGTGCCAGCAGTGTACTAGCGGGAGGGGGCACAGATACGCAGTATTTT.

This clone was picked up a small number of times. The rearrangement links TRBV2 to TRBJ2-7; TRBD1 might be the D (6 bases). Per germline, CDR1 SNHLY and CDR2 FYNNEI. The V end was cut by 4 bases, the J end by 2 bases, with 15 bases between. This CDR3 has 15 amino acids. CDR3 in DNA: TGTGCCAGCAGTGTGGGGTGGGGGCCAGCCTACGAGCAGTACTTC. This codes for CASSVGWGPAYEQYF.

The V gene is TRBV5-6, the J gene TRBJ2-5; 9 bases align to TRBD1. Germline CDR1 is SGHDT and CDR2 is YYEEEE. The CDR3 sequence is 13 residues long. V was clipped by 3 bases and J by 11 bases; unmatched bases: 8. The CDR3 DNA reads as TGTGCCAGCAGCTCGGGACAGGGCGGTAAGCAGTACTTC. This translates into CASSSGQGGKQYF.

This rearrangement joins TRBV28 to TRBJ2-5, with TRBD2 as a possible D gene (5 bases). CDR3 length: 12 amino acids. Germline CDR1 MDHEN, CDR2 SYDVKM. Trimming cost V 11 bases and J 4 bases, with 14 bases left between them. CDR3 region: CALTDGGETQYF. CDR3 coding DNA: TGTGCCCTCACGGACGGAGGAGAGACCCAGTACTTC.

This chain connects TRBV29-1 to TRBJ2-3; 7 nucleotides match TRBD2. Germline CDR1 is SQVTM and CDR2 is ANQGSEA. V lost 7 bases and J lost 0; bases outside the gene matches: 7. The CDR3 totals 14 residues. CDR3 nucleotide sequence: TGCAGCGCCCCAGGCGGGGGTAGCACAGATACGCAGTATTTT. It yields the protein CSAPGGGSTDTQYF.

The chain carries TRBV4-3 and TRBJ2-1; D might be TRBD2 (6 bases). V shed 4 bases and J shed 9 bases, with 19 bases lying between them. This CDR3 is built from 15 residues. The germline gives CDR1 LGHNA, CDR2 YSLEER. CDR3 in DNA: TGCGCCAGCAGCCCGACTAGTCCCCGCAGTGGTGAGCAGTTCTTC. Its protein product is CASSPTSPRSGEQFF.

The J gene is TRBJ1-2, the V gene TRBV28, with TRBD1 matching 12 bases. CDR1 is MDHEN, CDR2 SYDVKM, per germline. Trimming at V came to 4 bases and at J to 5 bases, leaving 8 bases not matched to a gene. The CDR3 totals 16 residues. For the CDR3, the DNA is TGTGCCAGCAGTTCCCCGGGACAGGGGGCGCGGTATGGCTACACCTTC. Translated: CASSSPGQGARYGYTF.

The CDR3 coding sequence is TGTGCCAGCTCATTGAGACAGGCTAATGAAAAACTGTTTTTT. Residues: CASSLRQANEKLFF. The chain recombines TRBV18 with TRBJ1-4, with D maybe TRBD1 (6 bases). The ends were cut back, 5 bases at V and 3 bases at J, with 10 bases in the middle. Germline loops: CDR1 KGHSH, CDR2 LQKENI. The CDR3 has 14 residues.

This clone is medium-sized. The chain couples TRBV2 to TRBJ1-2; D perhaps matches TRBD1 (6 bases). The length of the CDR3 is 14 residues. The germline V gene has CDR1 SNHLY and CDR2 FYNNEI. Trimming left V 4 bases short and J 2 bases short, with 11 bases between. The CDR3 nucleotides read TGTGCCAGCAGTGTTAACAGGGAGAACTATGGCTACACCTTC. This translates into CASSVNRENYGYTF.

V usage is TRBV5-1 and J usage is TRBJ1-1; D gene ambiguous. With 4 bases removed from V and 0 bases from J, the gap between germline ends came to 10 bases. In germline, CDR1 is SGHRS, CDR2 YFSETQ. The CDR3 is 14 amino acids. The CDR3 region has the DNA TGCGCCAGCAGCGCGGAGAATCTGAACACTGAAGCTTTCTTT. Translated: CASSAENLNTEAFF. Full variable domain (outside the CDR3, taken from reference TRBV5-1 and TRBJ1-1): KAGVTQTPRYLIKTRGQQVTLSCSPISGHRSVSWYQQTPGQGLQFLFEYFSETQRNKGNFPGRFSGRQFSNSRSEMNVSTLELGDSALYLCASSAENLNTEAFFGQGTRLTVV.

This chain connects TRBV25-1 to TRBJ2-1; perhaps TRBD1 as D (6 bases). Trimming cost V 4 bases and J 2 bases, with 21 bases left between them. This CDR3 has 18 amino acids. The germline CDR1 and CDR2 sequences are MGHDK and SYGVNS. The CDR3 region is CASSGPTSEGGAYNEQFF. The CDR3, as DNA: TGTGCCAGCAGTGGCCCAACCTCTGAAGGGGGTGCCTACAATGAGCAGTTCTTC. The full variable domain, with the rest looked up from reference TRBV25-1 and TRBJ2-1, is EADIYQTPRYLVIGTGKKITLECSQTMGHDKMYWYQQDPGMELHLIHYSYGVNSTEKGDLSSESTVSRIRTEHFPLTLESARPSHTSQYLCASSGPTSEGGAYNEQFFGPGTRLTVL.

V usage is TRBV5-1 and J usage is TRBJ2-3, with D perhaps TRBD2 (5 bases). The CDR3 is 14 amino acids. Germline V gene sequence: CDR1 SGHRS, CDR2 YFSETQ. V lost 5 bases and J 2 bases, leaving 12 bases between the germline ends. CDR3 amino acids: CASSVGENTDTQYF. Here the CDR3 DNA reads TGCGCCAGCAGTGTGGGAGAAAACACAGATACGCAGTATTTT.

The chain couples TRBV30 to TRBJ1-4; TRBD1 is a possible D gene (6 bases). Trimming removed 2 bases from V and 0 bases from J, with 7 bases in between. The CDR3 contains 14 residues. Germline loops: CDR1 GTSNPN, CDR2 SVGIG (reference sequence). The CDR3 DNA is TGTGCCTGGAGTTCAGGGGCAACTAATGAAAAACTGTTTTTT. Residues: CAWSSGATNEKLFF.

In the case of this clone: The same CDR3 can be traced to other DNA sequences in this sample. This rearrangement joins TRBV5-5 to TRBJ1-1; D not resolved. Germline V gives CDR1 SGHKS, CDR2 YYEKEE (reference sequence). CDR3 length: 14 amino acids. The germline V and J ends were trimmed by 0 bases and 4 bases, with 10 bases remaining between them. CDR3 DNA: TGTGCCAGCAGCTTGGAGGGTGGCGGCACTGAAGCTTTCTTT. Its protein product is CASSLEGGGTEAFF.

This clone was observed a handful of times. The chain couples TRBV25-1 to TRBJ1-2; possibly TRBD1 for D (6 bases). Germline assignment: CDR1 MGHDK and CDR2 SYGVNS. The CDR3 contains 15 residues. Trimming removed 3 bases from V and 6 bases from J, with 17 bases in between. CDR3 DNA sequence: TGTGCCAGCAGTGAGCCGGGACAAGCCTATGATGGCTACACCTTC. Its translation: CASSEPGQAYDGYTF.

The chain has TRBV6-5 and TRBJ2-2; D ambiguous. Germline V lookup: CDR1 MNHEY, CDR2 SVGAGI. Trimming stripped 2 bases from V and 9 bases from J, with 7 bases between. The CDR3 totals 12 residues. CDR3 loop: CASSYGSWELFF. In DNA, the CDR3 is TGTGCCAGCAGTTACGGCAGTTGGGAGCTGTTTTTT.

The V gene is TRBV4-2, the J gene TRBJ2-3; 11 positions agree with TRBD1. The CDR3 covers 15 residues. Germline-derived CDR1 and CDR2 are LGHNA and YNFKEQ. Germline trimming cut 1 base from V and 4 bases from J; bases unmatched to any gene: 1. The CDR3 DNA follows: TGTGCCAGCAGCCAAGTGGGACAGGGGGCAGATACGCAGTATTTT. Its translation: CASSQVGQGADTQYF.

The CDR3 nucleotides are TGTGCCAGCAGCTTAACTGGGGGACTGTCCACAGATACGCAGTATTTT. This encodes CASSLTGGLSTDTQYF. The rearrangement uses TRBV7-9 and TRBJ2-3; D possibly corresponds to TRBD2 (6 bases). In germline, CDR1 is SEHNR, CDR2 FQNEAQ (reference sequence). CDR3 size: 16 residues. The V gene lost 2 bases and the J gene lost 2 bases, with 14 bases spanning the gap.

CDR3 sequence (DNA): TGTGCCAGCAGCCCAGGACGAGAAATCTTGACCCAGTACTTC. Its translation is CASSPGREILTQYF. The V call is TRBV11-2, the J call TRBJ2-5; no clear D gene. The CDR3 runs to 14 residues. Germline V lookup: CDR1 SGHAT, CDR2 FQNNGV. V was clipped by 5 bases and J by 7 bases, with 17 bases between them.

For the CDR3, the DNA is TGTGCCAGCTCACCAGATCTTACAGACTTAGCCATTGCAACTAATGAAAAACTGTTTTTT. It encodes CASSPDLTDLAIATNEKLFF. The chain combines TRBV18 with TRBJ1-4; D is unclear. Between the trimmed V and J ends, which lost 2 bases and 0 bases, there was a span of 22 bases. CDR3 length equals 20 residues. Germline CDR1 and CDR2: KGHSH and LQKENI.

The V call is TRBV5-1, the J call TRBJ2-1, with 9 nucleotides matching TRBD1. The CDR3 length is 16 residues. Germline loops: CDR1 SGHRS, CDR2 YFSETQ. After removal of 0 bases from V and 10 bases from J, the junction contained 11 bases not matched to a gene. The CDR3 sequence is CASSLGVGDRVWEQFF. The CDR3 DNA is TGCGCCAGCAGCTTGGGGGTCGGGGACAGGGTTTGGGAGCAGTTCTTC.